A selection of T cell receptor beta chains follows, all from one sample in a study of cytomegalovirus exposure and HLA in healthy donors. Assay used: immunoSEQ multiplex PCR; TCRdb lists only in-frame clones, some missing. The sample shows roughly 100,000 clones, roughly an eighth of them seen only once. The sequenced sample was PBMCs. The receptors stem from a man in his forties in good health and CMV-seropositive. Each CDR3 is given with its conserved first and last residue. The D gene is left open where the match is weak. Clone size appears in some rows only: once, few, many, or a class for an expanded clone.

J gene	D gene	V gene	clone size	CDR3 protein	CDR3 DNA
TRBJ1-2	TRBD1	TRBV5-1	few	CASSPRTTGYDYGYTF	TGCGCCAGCAGCCCTAGAACGACAGGGTATGACTATGGCTACACCTTC
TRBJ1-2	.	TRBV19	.	CASSIGAGINYGYTF	TGTGCCAGTAGTATAGGTGCAGGAATAAACTATGGCTACACCTTC
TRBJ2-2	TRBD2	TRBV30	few	CAWSRIHIAGGPTYSNTGELFF	TGTGCCTGGAGCCGAATCCATATAGCGGGAGGGCCGACATATTCTAACACCGGGGAGCTGTTTTTT
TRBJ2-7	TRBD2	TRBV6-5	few	CASSYVRGSSYEQYF	TGTGCCAGCAGTTACGTGCGGGGGAGCTCCTACGAGCAGTACTTC
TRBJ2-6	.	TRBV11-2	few	CASSSLSGLSASGANVLTF	TGTGCCAGCAGCTCGCTGTCGGGACTCTCGGCCTCTGGGGCCAACGTCCTGACTTTC
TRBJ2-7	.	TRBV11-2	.	CASSLLLSYEQYF	TGTGCCAGCAGCTTGTTACTTTCCTACGAGCAGTACTTC
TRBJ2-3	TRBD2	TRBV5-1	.	CASSGGTSGRKGTDTQYF	TGCGCCAGCAGCGGGGGGACTAGCGGGAGGAAAGGCACAGATACGCAGTATTTT
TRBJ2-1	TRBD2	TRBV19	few	CASSIGLAGASYNEQFF	TGTGCCAGTAGTATAGGACTAGCGGGAGCCTCCTACAATGAGCAGTTCTTC
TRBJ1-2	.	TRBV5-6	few	CASSLGNREYGYTF	TGTGCCAGCAGCTTGGGGAACAGGGAATATGGCTACACCTTC
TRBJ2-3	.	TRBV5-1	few	CASSLEGFTRTDTQYF	TGCGCCAGCAGCTTGGAGGGGTTTACTCGCACAGATACGCAGTATTTT
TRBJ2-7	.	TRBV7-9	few	CASSFSDEQYF	TGTGCCAGCAGCTTCTCAGACGAGCAGTACTTC
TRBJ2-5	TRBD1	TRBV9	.	CASSGTGELGETQYF	TGTGCCAGCAGCGGCACAGGGGAGTTGGGGGAGACCCAGTACTTC
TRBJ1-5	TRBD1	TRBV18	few	CASSPGQGGQPQHF	TGTGCCAGCTCTCCGGGACAGGGTGGTCAGCCCCAGCATTTT
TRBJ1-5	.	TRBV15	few	CATSSASQPQHF	TGTGCCACCAGCAGTGCGTCTCAGCCCCAGCATTTT
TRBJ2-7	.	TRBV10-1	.	CASSETGVHEQYF	TGCGCCAGCAGTGAGACGGGAGTACACGAGCAGTACTTC
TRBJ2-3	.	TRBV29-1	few	CSVEDPISPLRNTQYF	TGCAGCGTTGAAGATCCCATTAGTCCCCTTCGAAATACGCAGTATTTT
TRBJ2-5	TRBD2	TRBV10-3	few	CAISTGTSGSKRETQYF	TGTGCCATCAGCACCGGGACTAGCGGGAGTAAACGAGAGACCCAGTACTTC
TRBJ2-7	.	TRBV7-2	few	CASSQQQGVEQYF	TGTGCCAGCAGCCAACAACAGGGTGTCGAGCAGTACTTC
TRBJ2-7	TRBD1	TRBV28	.	CASSKGQDYEQYF	TGTGCCAGCAGTAAGGGACAGGACTACGAGCAGTACTTC
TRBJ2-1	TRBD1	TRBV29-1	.	CSVTGQTYNEQFF	TGCAGCGTGACGGGACAGACATACAATGAGCAGTTCTTC
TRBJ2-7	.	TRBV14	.	CASSISTLREQYF	TGTGCCAGCAGCATTTCGACACTTAGGGAGCAGTACTTC
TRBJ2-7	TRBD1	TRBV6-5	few	CASGAGTGIYEQYF	TGTGCCAGCGGGGCCGGGACAGGGATTTACGAGCAGTACTTC
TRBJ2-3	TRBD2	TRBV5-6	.	CASSARGGITDTQYF	TGTGCCAGCAGCGCCCGGGGGGGGATCACAGATACGCAGTATTTT
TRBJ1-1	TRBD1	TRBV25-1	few	CASSVGTGILYTEAFF	TGTGCCAGCAGTGTGGGGACAGGGATTTTGTACACTGAAGCTTTCTTT
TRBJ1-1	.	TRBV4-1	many	CASSASQVNTEAFF	TGCGCCAGCAGTGCCAGTCAGGTGAACACTGAAGCTTTCTTT
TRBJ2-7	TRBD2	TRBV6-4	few	CASRGTSGRPRYEQYF	TGTGCCAGCAGGGGGACTAGCGGGAGGCCCCGCTACGAGCAGTACTTC
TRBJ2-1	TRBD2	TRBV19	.	CASSIGVAGGGNEQFF	TGTGCCAGTAGTATAGGGGTAGCGGGAGGTGGCAATGAGCAGTTCTTC
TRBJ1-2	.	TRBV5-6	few	CASSFGPEGGYTF	TGTGCCAGCAGCTTTGGCCCCGAGGGTGGCTACACCTTC
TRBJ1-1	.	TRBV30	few	CAWSPGQIEAFF	TGTGCCTGGAGTCCCGGACAGATAGAAGCTTTCTTT